The 19 T cell receptor beta chains below were found in one sample sequenced in a study of T-cell memory formation after mild COVID-19. TCRdb reprocessed the 5' RACE reads via MiXCR and lists one record per CDR3 protein. The repertoire has 150,000 to 200,000 distinct CDR3 sequences, around a tenth of them found once; the top ten carry approximately 3.4%. Sequences were obtained from PBMCs or a T cell subset sorted from them (not recorded which). Receptors were obtained from a man aged 18 to 29 who had mild COVID-19 (a few samples of this study predate the infection). Cell type and time point are not known.

The gene calls are TRBV2 and TRBJ2-2, with D unresolved. Germline V gene sequence: CDR1 SNHLY, CDR2 FYNNEI. This CDR3 is 10 amino acids long. V was cut by 8 bases and J by 7 bases, with 5 bases left in between. The CDR3 DNA reads as TGTGCCAGCTCAGGCGGGGAGCTGTTTTTT. Translating it yields CASSGGELFF.

This clonotype was detected only a few times. The genes are TRBV7-9 and TRBJ1-5; D unresolved. Trimming shortened V by 5 bases and J by 0 bases, and 8 bases separated the two germline ends. This CDR3 contains 14 residues. Germline CDR1 is SEHNR and CDR2 is FQNEAQ (reference sequence). The CDR3 sequence: CASSHSYSNQPQHF. The CDR3 DNA reads as TGTGCCAGCAGCCACAGTTATAGCAATCAGCCCCAGCATTTT.

The J gene is TRBJ2-3, the V gene TRBV4-3; D not certain. In germline, CDR1 is LGHNA, CDR2 YSLEER. V lost 4 bases, J lost 4 bases, and 9 bases lay in between. This CDR3 spans 13 amino acids. The CDR3 reads CASSPGVADTQYF. Here the CDR3 DNA reads TGCGCCAGCAGCCCCGGCGTCGCAGATACGCAGTATTTT.

The genes are TRBV5-4 and TRBJ2-7, with 9 bases fitting TRBD2. V lost 5 bases and J lost 1; bases outside the gene matches: 1. CDR1 is SGHNT and CDR2 is YYREEE in the germline V gene (reference sequence). The CDR3 loop spans 13 amino acids. CDR3 sequence (DNA): TGTGCCAGCAGGCGGGGGGGTTCCTACGAGCAGTACTTC. Its translation is CASRRGGSYEQYF.

Ten or more counts support this clonotype. The chain is built from TRBV20-1 and TRBJ2-7, with D uncertain. CDR1 is DFQATT and CDR2 is SNEGSKA in the germline V gene (reference sequence). This CDR3 region has 11 residues. Between the trimmed V and J ends, which lost 7 bases and 2 bases, there was a span of 9 bases. The CDR3, as DNA: TGCAGTGGTACTACAGCCTACGAGCAGTACTTC. Protein: CSGTTAYEQYF.

The gene calls are TRBV7-3 and TRBJ2-5; TRBD2 matches at 7 bases. CDR3 length equals 14 residues. Trimming removed 5 bases from V and 4 bases from J; junction bases left unmatched: 7. Looked up from germline, CDR1 is SGHTA and CDR2 is FQGTGA. CDR3 in DNA: TGTGCCAGCAGCCCAAGCGGGGTTGGAGAGACCCAGTACTTC. This sequence encodes CASSPSGVGETQYF.

This clonotype was observed many times. The V gene is TRBV4-3, the J gene TRBJ2-7, with 7 positions matching TRBD1. The V gene end was trimmed by 1 base and the J gene end by 2 bases; junction bases not matched to a gene: 5. The CDR3 length is 15 residues. Per germline, CDR1 LGHNA and CDR2 YSLEER. The CDR3 protein is CASSQGRDSPYEQYF. The CDR3 DNA follows: TGCGCCAGCAGCCAAGGAAGGGACAGCCCCTACGAGCAGTACTTC.

This clonotype was detected ten times or more. The chain employs TRBV5-1 and TRBJ2-1, with 9 bases fitting TRBD2. The CDR3 has 15 residues. J was trimmed by 5 bases and V by 3 bases; bases with no gene match: 6. Germline lookup yields CDR1 SGHRS and CDR2 YFSETQ. Written as DNA, the CDR3 is TGCGCCAGCAGCTCCGGCGGGGGGGCTCACAATGAGCAGTTCTTC. Translation: CASSSGGGAHNEQFF.

V is TRBV5-8 and J is TRBJ2-7; 9 nucleotides agree with TRBD1. Per germline, CDR1 SGHTS and CDR2 YDEGEE. Losses at the gene ends were 2 bases for V and 7 bases for J; bases not matched to a gene: 10. This CDR3 spans 15 amino acids. The CDR3, as DNA: TGTGCCAGCAGCTTTCTAGATAACAGGGGGCAAGAGCAGTACGTC. This translates into CASSFLDNRGQEQYV.

This clonotype came up a few times. The chain is built from TRBV7-9 and TRBJ1-1; a weak D match, TRBD1 (6 bases). Germline-derived CDR1 and CDR2 are SEHNR and FQNEAQ (reference sequence). V was clipped by 7 bases and J by 1 base, with 16 bases between them. There are 15 residues in the CDR3. CDR3 sequence reads: CASTSVDSWNTEAFF. In DNA, the CDR3 is TGTGCCAGCACTTCTGTGGACAGCTGGAACACTGAAGCTTTCTTT.

The J gene is TRBJ2-7, the V gene TRBV7-8; a possible D gene is TRBD2 (5 bases). The CDR3 covers 14 residues. Germline V gives CDR1 SGHVS, CDR2 FQNEAQ. Trimming took 7 bases from V and 0 from J, leaving 13 bases between them. Written as DNA, the CDR3 is TGTGCCAGCACACCAAGGCGGGTCTCCTACGAGCAGTACTTC. This gives the protein CASTPRRVSYEQYF.

The chain carries TRBV20-1 and TRBJ1-2, with D hard to call. The germline V gene encodes CDR1 DFQATT and CDR2 SNEGSKA (reference sequence). V was cut by 4 bases and J by 5 bases, with 5 bases left in between. The length of the CDR3 is 10 residues. The CDR3 DNA sequence: TGCAGTGCTACCTATTATGGCTACACCTTC. Encoded protein: CSATYYGYTF.

The chain combines TRBV18 with TRBJ1-6; D unclear. V lost 3 bases, J lost 6 bases, and 6 bases lay in between. The CDR3 loop spans 13 amino acids. CDR1 is KGHSH, CDR2 LQKENI, per germline. CDR3 coding DNA: TGTGCCAGCTCACCTGGAAGTAATTCACCCCTCCACTTT. This encodes CASSPGSNSPLHF.

V is TRBV5-1 and J is TRBJ1-6; no clear D. V was pared by 0 bases and J by 0 bases, with 7 bases between. This CDR3 has 16 amino acids. Germline loops: CDR1 SGHRS, CDR2 YFSETQ. The CDR3 DNA sequence: TGCGCCAGCAGCTTGGAACGTTCCTCCTATAATTCACCCCTCCACTTT. Its translation is CASSLERSSYNSPLHF. The variable domain in full, with the rest retrieved from reference TRBV5-1 and TRBJ1-6, is KAGVTQTPRYLIKTRGQQVTLSCSPISGHRSVSWYQQTPGQGLQFLFEYFSETQRNKGNFPGRFSGRQFSNSRSEMNVSTLELGDSALYLCASSLERSSYNSPLHFGNGTRLTVT.

The sample holds a few counts of this clonotype. The CDR3 spells CASSSPLRDRQETQYF. In DNA, the CDR3 is TGTGCCAGCAGCTCACCTCTCCGGGACAGACAAGAGACCCAGTACTTC. The V gene is TRBV5-6, the J gene TRBJ2-5; 7 nucleotides line up with TRBD1. Germline V gene lookup returns CDR1 SGHDT and CDR2 YYEEEE. Trimming at V came to 3 bases and at J to 2 bases, leaving 10 bases not matched to a gene. The CDR3 is 16 residues long. The full variable domain, in which reference TRBV5-6 and TRBJ2-5 provide the parts outside the CDR3, is DAGVTQSPTHLIKTRGQQVTLRCSPKSGHDTVSWYQQALGQGPQFIFQYYEEEERQRGNFPDRFSGHQFPNYSSELNVNALLLGDSALYLCASSSPLRDRQETQYFGPGTRLLVL.

This clonotype showed up just a few times. The chain uses TRBV24-1 and TRBJ2-5, with 7 bases matching TRBD1. The V and J ends lost 3 bases and 3 bases, in that order; junction bases with no gene match: 0. Germline V lookup: CDR1 KGHDR, CDR2 SFDVKD. The CDR3 is 13 residues long. As DNA, the CDR3 is TGTGCCACCAGTGATGGGACAGAAGAGACCCAGTACTTC. It codes for CATSDGTEETQYF.

This chain joins TRBV5-1 and TRBJ2-1; no clear D. V was pared by 4 bases and J by 5 bases, with 19 bases between. The germline V gene has CDR1 SGHRS and CDR2 YFSETQ. This CDR3 has 16 residues. CDR3 region: CASSTRSGGDNNEQFF. The CDR3, as DNA: TGCGCCAGCAGCACCAGATCCGGTGGGGATAACAATGAGCAGTTCTTC.

J is TRBJ2-7 and V is TRBV12-3 or TRBV12-4, with 7 bases fitting TRBD1. CDR3 size: 13 residues. Trimming took 3 bases from V and 6 from J; bases not matched to a gene: 5. The CDR3 nucleotides read TGTGCCAGCAGTTTGCAGGCAGGGGGCGAGCAGTACGTC. Its translation is CASSLQAGGEQYV.

V and J are TRBV20-1 and TRBJ2-5; D possibly corresponds to TRBD2 (5 bases). The CDR3 runs 14 residues. The germline gives CDR1 DFQATT, CDR2 SNEGSKA (reference sequence). CDR3 loop: CRAQGGRRQETQYF. The CDR3 region has the DNA TGCAGAGCACAAGGCGGAAGGAGGCAAGAGACCCAGTACTTC.